These 30 T cell receptor beta chains were all obtained from the same sample, sequenced in a study of T-cell reconstitution after alpha-beta-depleted transplantation in children. Preparation of the TCRbeta library used unique molecular identifiers. TCRdb reanalysed the PCR reads using MiXCR and keeps one entry per CDR3 protein. The table lists about 270,000 distinct CDR3 sequences, nearly 10% of them singletons, with around 9.1% in the top ten. Sequenced here: PBMCs from the stem cell graft donor, sampled from the stem cell graft. Source of these receptors: a human donor who donated a stem cell graft to a child with SCID.

This clonotype was observed a handful of times. The chain is built from TRBV10-1 and TRBJ2-1; a weak D match, TRBD2 (5 bases). V was shortened by 2 bases and J by 15 bases, with 14 bases between the two germline ends. This CDR3 region has 12 residues. CDR1 and CDR2 (germline): WNHNN, SYGVQD (reference sequence). The CDR3 DNA follows: TGCGCCAGCAGTGAGGGTGAGGGAAAGGTGTTCTTC. Translated: CASSEGEGKVFF.

This clonotype was seen ten or more times. This chain connects TRBV5-1 to TRBJ2-2; D is ambiguous. The CDR3 is made up of 14 amino acids. V lost 1 base to trimming and J lost 0 bases, with 4 bases between them. Germline loops: CDR1 SGHRS, CDR2 YFSETQ. The CDR3, as DNA: TGCGCCAGCAGCTTGCTCCCGAACACCGGGGAGCTGTTTTTT. Translated, it gives CASSLLPNTGELFF.

The chain couples TRBV5-1 to TRBJ1-1, with TRBD1 as a possible D gene (6 bases). CDR1 is SGHRS, CDR2 YFSETQ, per germline. Trimming removed 0 bases from V and 0 bases from J, with 12 bases in between. The CDR3 is 16 amino acids. CDR3 DNA: TGCGCCAGCAGCTTGGGGACGGGACACCTGAACACTGAAGCTTTCTTT. This sequence encodes CASSLGTGHLNTEAFF.

This clonotype was observed a handful of times. This rearrangement joins TRBV20-1 to TRBJ2-2, with D perhaps matching TRBD1 (6 bases). The V end was cut by 5 bases, the J end by 1 base, with 8 bases between. This CDR3 is built from 13 residues. The germline V gene has CDR1 DFQATT and CDR2 SNEGSKA (reference sequence). Written as DNA, the CDR3 is TGCAGTGCTCCACAGGGGAACACCGGGGAGCTGTTTTTT. Residues: CSAPQGNTGELFF.

The rearrangement joins TRBV21-1 to TRBJ1-6. TRBV21-1 has pseudogene status. This CDR3 spans 17 amino acids. The DNA of the CDR3 is TGTGCCAGCAGCACTGGGCGGGATACTCATCCTAATTCACCCCTCCACTTT. Amino acids: CASSTGRDTHPNSPLHF.

This clonotype was observed at least ten times. V gene TRBV3-1 combines with J gene TRBJ2-2; 11 nucleotides agree with TRBD2. The length of the CDR3 is 19 residues. After removal of 7 bases from V and 5 bases from J, the junction contained 18 bases not matched to a gene. Per germline, CDR1 LGHDT and CDR2 YNNKEL (reference sequence). The CDR3 sequence is CASTMTLAGVKVGTGELFF. CDR3 coding DNA: TGTGCCAGCACCATGACACTAGCGGGGGTAAAAGTAGGGACCGGGGAGCTGTTTTTT.

This clonotype appeared a few times. V and J are TRBV28 and TRBJ2-5, with D uncertain. The germline V gene has CDR1 MDHEN and CDR2 SYDVKM. The CDR3 contains 14 residues. V gave up 5 bases and J gave up 5 bases, with 15 bases separating them. The CDR3 loop reads CASSELASGETQYF. DNA of the CDR3: TGTGCCAGCAGTGAATTGGCTTCCGGGGAGACCCAGTACTTC.

The chain combines TRBV9 with TRBJ1-2; D perhaps matches TRBD1 (5 bases). The CDR3 is made up of 15 amino acids. Trimming took off 2 bases at V and 4 bases at J, with 15 bases between the two ends. Germline CDR1 is SGDLS and CDR2 is YYNGEE. CDR3: CASSVGVSLGYGYTF. CDR3 DNA: TGTGCCAGCAGCGTGGGGGTATCCCTCGGCTATGGCTACACCTTC.

The rearrangement uses TRBV27 and TRBJ1-5; 9 nucleotides agree with TRBD1. The CDR3 is 16 amino acids. With 4 bases clipped from V and 5 bases from J, the junction kept 9 bases outside the gene matches. Germline V gene data show CDR1 as MNHEY and CDR2 as SMNVEV (reference sequence). CDR3: CASSSSPQGAHQPQHF. CDR3 DNA: TGTGCCAGCAGTTCTTCACCACAGGGGGCCCATCAGCCCCAGCATTTT.

The V call is TRBV20-1, the J call TRBJ2-3; possibly TRBD1 or TRBD2 for D (5 bases each). The germline V gene has CDR1 DFQATT and CDR2 SNEGSKA (reference sequence). Trimming took 6 bases from V and 0 from J, leaving 19 bases between them. The CDR3 extends over 16 amino acids. The CDR3 DNA reads TGCAGTGCCTGGGACCTCAGCGAGATTAGCACAGATACGCAGTATTTT. Protein sequence: CSAWDLSEISTDTQYF.

The table lists this clonotype with a few counts. The chain combines TRBV27 with TRBJ1-1; TRBD1 is a possible D gene (6 bases). The CDR3 is made up of 14 amino acids. V was pared by 4 bases and J by 3 bases, with 12 bases between. Looked up from germline, CDR1 is MNHEY and CDR2 is SMNVEV (reference sequence). In DNA form, the CDR3 reads TGTGCCAGCAGTTCAAGGGGGGTGGACACTGAAGCTTTCTTT. Translation gives CASSSRGVDTEAFF.

This clonotype was seen a handful of times. This rearrangement joins TRBV7-6 to TRBJ2-5, with 7 bases matching TRBD1. CDR3 length equals 15 residues. V was pared by 5 bases and J by 0 bases, with 6 bases of the junction left unmatched. The germline V gene has CDR1 SGHVS and CDR2 FNYEAQ. The chain's CDR3 is CASSPGQAYQETQYF. CDR3 in DNA: TGTGCCAGCAGCCCAGGACAGGCGTACCAAGAGACCCAGTACTTC.

The sample holds a few counts of this clonotype. This sequence joins TRBV6-1 and TRBJ2-1; 14 bases are shared with TRBD2. V lost 8 bases to trimming and J lost 10 bases; unmatched junction nucleotides: 4. The germline V gene encodes CDR1 MNHNS and CDR2 SASEGT. The CDR3 covers 13 residues. CDR3 sequence: CASGLAGGGEQFF. The CDR3 DNA reads TGTGCCAGCGGACTAGCGGGGGGAGGAGAGCAGTTCTTC.

In the case of this clonotype: A read error may account for a junction end that differs from germline. V gene TRBV20-1 combines with J gene TRBJ2-3; tentatively, D is TRBD1 (7 bases). The germline CDR1 and CDR2 sequences are DFQATT and SNEGSKA (reference sequence). CDR3 length: 15 amino acids. CDR3 in amino acids: CSARLAGQRTDTRYF. In nucleotides, the CDR3 is TGCAGTGCTAGATTGGCGGGACAGCGCACAGATACGCGGTATTTT.

The gene calls are TRBV6-1 and TRBJ2-7; 9 nucleotides align to TRBD2. There are 17 residues in the CDR3. Germline trimming cut 2 bases from V and 0 bases from J; bases unmatched to any gene: 8. The germline V gene encodes CDR1 MNHNS and CDR2 SASEGT. CDR3 in amino acids: CASSERERGDLSYEQYF. The CDR3, as DNA: TGTGCCAGCAGTGAAAGGGAGCGGGGGGACCTCTCCTACGAGCAGTACTTC.

This clonotype was picked up a small number of times. The CDR3 is CASSWGQGTYEQYF. The CDR3 DNA follows: TGCGCCAGCAGCTGGGGACAGGGGACCTACGAGCAGTACTTC. The genes are TRBV5-1 and TRBJ2-7, with 10 positions matching TRBD1. Losses at the gene ends were 3 bases for V and 2 bases for J; bases not matched to a gene: 2. Germline CDR1 SGHRS, CDR2 YFSETQ. The CDR3 has 14 amino acids. Complete variable domain (other parts from reference TRBV5-1 and TRBJ2-7): KAGVTQTPRYLIKTRGQQVTLSCSPISGHRSVSWYQQTPGQGLQFLFEYFSETQRNKGNFPGRFSGRQFSNSRSEMNVSTLELGDSALYLCASSWGQGTYEQYFGPGTRLTVT.

A remark on this clonotype: A single base separates this from a much larger clone, so it may be a read error. The chain employs TRBV20-1 and TRBJ2-2; TRBD1 matches 8 bases. The CDR3 is made up of 15 amino acids. CDR1 and CDR2 from the germline V gene are DFQATT and SNEGSKA (reference sequence). CDR3 amino acids: CRAQTGDANTGELFF. The DNA of the CDR3 is TGCAGAGCTCAGACAGGGGATGCGAACACCGGGGAGCTGTTTTTT.

This clonotype appeared a few times. The V call is TRBV19, the J call TRBJ1-1; no definite D call. V was clipped by 8 bases and J by 2 bases, with 12 bases between them. The CDR3 is made up of 13 amino acids. Germline V CDR1 and CDR2: LNHDA, SQIVND (reference sequence). CDR3 sequence reads: CASGSVGNTEAFF. CDR3 nucleotide sequence: TGTGCCAGTGGAAGTGTCGGCAACACTGAAGCTTTCTTT.

This chain links TRBV5-6 with TRBJ1-2; D is uncertain. The V end lost 0 bases, the J end lost 8 bases, and 8 bases lay between the germline ends. The CDR3 has 12 residues. Germline V gene sequence: CDR1 SGHDT, CDR2 YYEEEE. DNA of the CDR3: TGTGCCAGCAGCTTGGCTGAAAGGGGCTACACCTTC. The encoded protein is CASSLAERGYTF.

This clonotype was picked up a small number of times. This chain links TRBV6-5 with TRBJ1-4; D unresolved. Germline V gene lookup returns CDR1 MNHEY and CDR2 SVGAGI. Trimming took 0 bases from V and 5 from J, leaving 7 bases between them. This CDR3 has 14 amino acids. In DNA form, the CDR3 reads TGTGCCAGCAGTTACTCAGGGCAAAATGAAAAACTGTTTTTT. Protein: CASSYSGQNEKLFF.

This chain joins TRBV10-3 and TRBJ2-1; TRBD2 matches 9 bases. The CDR3 sequence is 15 residues long. V was clipped by 2 bases and J by 3 bases; unmatched bases: 2. Germline values: CDR1 ENHRY, CDR2 SYGVKD. The CDR3 bases are TGTGCCATCAGTGAGGATAGCGGGGGCTACAATGAGCAGTTCTTC. It encodes CAISEDSGGYNEQFF.

This clonotype has at least ten counts. Written as DNA, the CDR3 is TGTGCCAGCAGTTTATATGGGGCGAAGTCAGAGACCCAGTACTTC. Its protein product is CASSLYGAKSETQYF. The chain links TRBV12-3 or TRBV12-4 to TRBJ2-5; possibly TRBD1 for D (5 bases). Trimming shortened V by 2 bases and J by 4 bases, and 14 bases separated the two germline ends. The CDR3 consists of 15 residues.

The chain has TRBV20-1 and TRBJ2-4, with a weak D call TRBD1 (5 bases). The V gene's germline CDR1 is DFQATT and CDR2 SNEGSKA (reference sequence). The CDR3 has 16 amino acids. Trimming removed 1 base from V and 0 bases from J, with 13 bases in between. The CDR3 DNA sequence: TGCAGTGCTAGAGTGGGGCGTCTACTAGCCAAAAACATTCAGTACTTC. Amino acid sequence: CSARVGRLLAKNIQYF.

At least ten counts were recorded for this clonotype. The J gene is TRBJ2-2, the V gene TRBV6-1; 7 bases fit TRBD1. The V gene's germline CDR1 is MNHNS and CDR2 SASEGT. The CDR3 is made up of 15 amino acids. V lost 10 bases, J lost 5 bases, and 13 bases stayed unmatched. The CDR3, as DNA: TGTGCCACCAAACTCCGGACAGGTCGAACCGGGGAGCTGTTTTTT. Translating gives CATKLRTGRTGELFF.

This clonotype has just a few counts. The chain links TRBV28 to TRBJ1-5; TRBD1 might be the D (5 bases). The CDR3 totals 15 residues. V was shortened by 5 bases and J by 4 bases, with 15 bases between the two germline ends. Germline V gene sequence: CDR1 MDHEN, CDR2 SYDVKM. CDR3 sequence (DNA): TGTGCCAGCAGTCAGGACACCCCAGGAAATCAGCCCCAGCATTTT. Protein product: CASSQDTPGNQPQHF.

This clonotype showed up just a few times. The rearrangement links TRBV10-2 to TRBJ1-4; weak D call: TRBD1 (6 bases). CDR1 WSHSY and CDR2 SAAADI come from the germline V gene. Trimming pared 0 bases from V and 11 bases from J, leaving 13 bases between. The CDR3 contains 14 residues. CDR3 coding DNA: TGCGCCAGCAGTGAGTCCGGGACAATTAAGAAACTGTTTTTT. Translation: CASSESGTIKKLFF.

This clonotype was picked up a small number of times. This rearrangement joins TRBV12-3 or TRBV12-4 to TRBJ1-2; possibly TRBD1 for D (5 bases). This CDR3 has 13 residues. Trimming took 6 bases from V and 6 from J, leaving 14 bases between them. The DNA for the CDR3 is TGTGCCAGCAGGGAAGGGACCTATGATGGCTACACCTTC. This sequence encodes CASREGTYDGYTF.

The chain carries TRBV5-1 and TRBJ1-6; D remains ambiguous. Trimming stripped 7 bases from V and 5 bases from J, with 16 bases between. The germline V gene has CDR1 SGHRS and CDR2 YFSETQ. This CDR3 spans 15 amino acids. This chain's CDR3 is CASAPRSADNSPLHF. The CDR3 DNA reads as TGCGCCAGCGCTCCAAGGTCGGCAGATAATTCACCCCTCCACTTT.

This clonotype has just a few counts. The chain combines TRBV3-1 with TRBJ2-7; D gene unclear. This CDR3 comprises 15 residues. Germline V gene lookup returns CDR1 LGHDT and CDR2 YNNKEL (reference sequence). Trimming pared 1 base from V and 1 base from J, leaving 11 bases between. Here the CDR3 DNA reads TGTGCCAGCAGCCAAGGAATTTTGGAATCCTACGAGCAGTACTTC. Protein sequence: CASSQGILESYEQYF.

This clonotype occurred many times. This rearrangement joins TRBV2 to TRBJ2-3, with 9 bases identical to TRBD1. Germline V lookup: CDR1 SNHLY, CDR2 FYNNEI. The CDR3 contains 14 residues. The trim removed 10 bases at V and 3 bases at J, leaving 8 bases unmatched. The CDR3 reads CAILTGTGTDTQYF. CDR3 coding DNA: TGTGCCATCTTGACCGGGACAGGGACAGATACGCAGTATTTT.